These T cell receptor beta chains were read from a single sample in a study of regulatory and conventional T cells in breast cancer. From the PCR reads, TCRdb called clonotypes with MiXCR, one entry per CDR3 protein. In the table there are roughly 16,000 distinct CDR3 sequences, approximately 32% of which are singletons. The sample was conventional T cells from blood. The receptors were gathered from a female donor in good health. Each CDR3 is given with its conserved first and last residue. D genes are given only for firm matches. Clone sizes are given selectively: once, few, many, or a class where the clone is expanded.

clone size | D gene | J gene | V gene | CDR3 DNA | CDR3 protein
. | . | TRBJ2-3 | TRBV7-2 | TGTGTCAGCAGCCCGGGGAATCGGGATACGCAGTATTTT | CVSSPGNRDTQYF
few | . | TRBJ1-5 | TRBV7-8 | TGTGCCAGCAGCCCAACTAGGACAGTAATTAATCAGCCCCAGCATTTT | CASSPTRTVINQPQHF
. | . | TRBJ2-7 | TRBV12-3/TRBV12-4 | TGTGCCGGCAGCCCCGTAGGGCCAGGGTTTTCCGAGCAGTACTTC | CAGSPVGPGFSEQYF
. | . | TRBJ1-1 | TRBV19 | TGTGCCAGTAGTATACCCGGAGGAAGGAACACTGAAGCTTTCTTT | CASSIPGGRNTEAFF
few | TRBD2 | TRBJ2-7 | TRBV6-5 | TGTGCCAGCAGTTACCCGCTAGCGGGGGGCACCTACGAGCAGTACTTC | CASSYPLAGGTYEQYF
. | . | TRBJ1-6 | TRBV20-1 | TGCAGTGCCTTCAACCACATGGGCGGCGATAATTCACCCCTCCACTTT | CSAFNHMGGDNSPLHF
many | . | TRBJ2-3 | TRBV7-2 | TGTGCCAGCAGCCAGTTACCCCCCAGCACAGATACGCAGTATTTT | CASSQLPPSTDTQYF
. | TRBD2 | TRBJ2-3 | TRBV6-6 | TGTGCCAGCACACTAGCGGGGAGGGTTACTACAGATACGCAGTATTTT | CASTLAGRVTTDTQYF
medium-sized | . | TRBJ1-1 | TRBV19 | TGTGCCAGTAGTACAACCGGGACCCAGAATACTGAAGCTTTCTTT | CASSTTGTQNTEAFF
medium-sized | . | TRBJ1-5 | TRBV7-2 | TGTGCCAGCAGCTTAGTGCAGGGAAATCAGCCCCAGCATTTT | CASSLVQGNQPQHF
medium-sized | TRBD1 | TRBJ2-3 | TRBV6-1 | TGTGCCAGCAGTGAAGCTGTCCAGGGGGCGGCAGATACGCAGTATTTT | CASSEAVQGAADTQYF
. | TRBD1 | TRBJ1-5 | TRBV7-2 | TGTGCCAGCAGCGCCAAGGGACAGGGGGGAAGTCAGCCCCAGCATTTT | CASSAKGQGGSQPQHF
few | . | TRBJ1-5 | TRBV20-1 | TGCAGTGCTAGAGATACAACAGGCAATCAGCCCCAGCATTTT | CSARDTTGNQPQHF
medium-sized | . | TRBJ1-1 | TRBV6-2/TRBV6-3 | TGTGCCAGCAGTCTCAAGGGGGATGAGGGCCGAGCTTTCTTT | CASSLKGDEGRAFF
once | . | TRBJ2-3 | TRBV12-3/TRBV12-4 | TGTGCCAGCGAACCCGGGTTCCCCGATACGCAGTATTTT | CASEPGFPDTQYF
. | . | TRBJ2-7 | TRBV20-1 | TGCAGTGCTGGGGGGGGACAGACCTTTTCCTACGAGCAGTACTTC | CSAGGGQTFSYEQYF
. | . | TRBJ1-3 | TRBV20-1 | TGCAGTGCTGGTAGGAGCTCTGGAAACACCATATATTTT | CSAGRSSGNTIYF
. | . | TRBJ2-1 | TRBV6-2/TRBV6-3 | TGTGCCAGCAGTTACTCGTACGGGGTCTCCTACAATGAGCAGTTCTTC | CASSYSYGVSYNEQFF
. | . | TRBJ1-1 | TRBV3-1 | TGTGCCAGCAGCCATCCGGGTTCTTCGAACACTGAAGCTTTCTTT | CASSHPGSSNTEAFF
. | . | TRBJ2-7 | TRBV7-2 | TGTGCCAGCAGCACTCTCCGGCGAAACCGTGCCGAGCAGTACTTC | CASSTLRRNRAEQYF
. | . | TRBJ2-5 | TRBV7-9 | TGTGCCAGCAGCTTTCTGGGCCAGGGCCAAGAGACCCAGTACTTC | CASSFLGQGQETQYF
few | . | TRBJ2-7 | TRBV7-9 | TGTGCCAGCAGCTCCTCCTCCTACGAGCAGTACTTC | CASSSSSYEQYF
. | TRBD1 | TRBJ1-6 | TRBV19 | TGTGCCAGTAGTATAGGACAGGGTATGAATTCACCCCTCCGCTTT | CASSIGQGMNSPLRF
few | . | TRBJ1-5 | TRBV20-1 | TGCAGTGTGGCAGAAACCATAAATCAGCCCCAGCATTTT | CSVAETINQPQHF
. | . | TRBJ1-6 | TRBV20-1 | TGCAGTGCTCGGACAGCATCGCGTAATTCACCCCTCCACTTT | CSARTASRNSPLHF
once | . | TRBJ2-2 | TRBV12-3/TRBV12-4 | TGTGCCAGCAGTTTATCGAACACCGGGGAGCTGCTTTTT | CASSLSNTGELLF
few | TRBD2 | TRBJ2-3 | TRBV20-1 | TGCAGTGCTAGAAAGGCTAGCGGGGGGTACACAGATACGCAGTATTTT | CSARKASGGYTDTQYF
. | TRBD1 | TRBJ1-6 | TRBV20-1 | TGCAGTGCTAGGGCAGGGGGCGCCCCTAATTCACCCCTCCACTTT | CSARAGGAPNSPLHF
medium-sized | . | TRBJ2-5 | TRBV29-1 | TGCAGCGTTGCTTTGGGGACAACTCAAGAGACCCAGTACTTC | CSVALGTTQETQYF
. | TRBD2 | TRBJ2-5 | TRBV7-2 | TGTGCCAGCAGCTTAGGGACTAGCGGGATAGCGGCAGAGACCCAGTACTTC | CASSLGTSGIAAETQYF
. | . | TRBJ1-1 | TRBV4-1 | TGCGCCAAAACTGCGGACACTGAAGCTTTCTTT | CAKTADTEAFF
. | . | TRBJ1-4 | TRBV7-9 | TGTGCCAGCAGCTCGGGAGGTGCAACTAATGAAAAACTGCTTTTT | CASSSGGATNEKLLF
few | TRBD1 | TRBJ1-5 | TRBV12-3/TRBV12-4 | TGTGCCAGCAGTTCAGGGGGCAGTAGCAATCAGCCCCAGCATTTT | CASSSGGSSNQPQHF
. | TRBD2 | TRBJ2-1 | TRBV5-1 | TGCGCCAGCAGCCCGACTAGCGGGGGAGTACATGAGCAGTTCTTC | CASSPTSGGVHEQFF
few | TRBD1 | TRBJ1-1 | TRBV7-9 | TGTGCCAGCAGCAGACAGGGAGGGAACACTGAAGCTTTCTTT | CASSRQGGNTEAFF
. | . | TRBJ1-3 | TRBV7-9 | TGTGCCAGCAGCTTCGGTAGCGGCAGGGGCATCGGAAACACCATATATTTT | CASSFGSGRGIGNTIYF
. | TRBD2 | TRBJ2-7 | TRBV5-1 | TGCGCCAGCAGCTTGGGGACTAGCGGGAGCTACGAGCAGTACTTC | CASSLGTSGSYEQYF
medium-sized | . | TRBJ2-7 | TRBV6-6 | TGTGCCAGCAGTTTTAACTACGAGCAGTACTTC | CASSFNYEQYF
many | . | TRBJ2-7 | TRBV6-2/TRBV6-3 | TGTGCCAGCAGTTCCCTAGCCGGGACCACCTACGAGCAGTACTTC | CASSSLAGTTYEQYF
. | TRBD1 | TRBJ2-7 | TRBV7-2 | TGTGCCAGCAGCTGGCCGGGACAGTCTGAGCAGTACTTC | CASSWPGQSEQYF
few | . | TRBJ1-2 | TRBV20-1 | TGCAGTGCTAGAGCTGTTGGAGCAGATGACTACTATGGCTACACCTTC | CSARAVGADDYYGYTF
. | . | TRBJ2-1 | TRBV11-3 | TGTGCCAGCAGCTTAGATCCCCTTTACAATGAGCAGTTCTTC | CASSLDPLYNEQFF
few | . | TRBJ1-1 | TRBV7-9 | TGTGCCAGCAGCTTAGCCCCAGAGGGGGACACTGAAGCTTTCTTT | CASSLAPEGDTEAFF
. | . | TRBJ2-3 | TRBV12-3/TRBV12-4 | TGTGCCAGCAGTCTGATAACAGATACGCAGTATTTT | CASSLITDTQYF
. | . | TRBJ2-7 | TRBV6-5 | TGTGCCAGCAGTTACAGAAGCGAGCAGTACTTC | CASSYRSEQYF